A single T cell receptor beta chain is shown here with its context. The data were obtained in a study of graft-versus-host responses after intestinal transplantation. TCRdb's copy holds only in-frame clones and misses some; the assay was immunoSEQ multiplex PCR. The sample has roughly 36,000 clones, roughly 87% seen once. The TCR comes from a human patient who received an intestinal transplant, so some T cells may come from the graft donor. The specimen was PBMCs, collected 1,000 to 1,300 days after transplant.

CDR3 coding DNA: TGTGCCAGCAGTGGACAGGGCGGGGAGCTGTTTTTT. Residues: CASSGQGGELFF. The chain recombines TRBV6-4 with TRBJ2-2; 7 bases are a match to TRBD1. Per the germline V gene, CDR1 is MRHNA and CDR2 is SNTAGT. V gave up 4 bases and J gave up 7 bases; unmatched junction bases: 0. CDR3 length: 12 amino acids.